The T cell receptor beta chain under discussion was sequenced for a study of read filtering for tumor transcriptome and immune sequencing. In the study overall: Among patients, 17 to 20 were male and around 15 female, aged roughly 45 to 80 (mean roughly 63). Revised staging placed eight or nine patients in R-ISS I, some 17 in II, more than 5 in III.

CDR3 size: 14 residues. Between the trimmed V and J ends, which lost 0 bases and 3 bases, there was a span of 6 bases. Looked up from germline, CDR1 is LGHNA and CDR2 is YNFKEQ. The study, taken as a whole, reports: Around 80% of IR-seq clonotypes had a single read, yet these held around 3.3% of reads. Compared with RNA-seq, IR-seq gave much higher clonotype depth and reliability.

The sample holds many counts of this clonotype. Its antigen is as yet unknown. From roughly 390 ng of RNA, a library with molecular barcoded alpha/delta and beta/gamma adaptors was made. TCRdb itself ran the reads through MiXCR, one entry per CDR3 protein. Here the sample spans about 60,000 distinct CDR3 sequences, approximately 13% being singletons. Sequenced: a population of CD138-negative cells sorted from bone marrow. The TCR was taken from a donor over 35 with multiple myeloma. The chain uses TRBV4-2 and TRBJ1-5; D is unclear. Here the CDR3 reads CASSQEGYNQPQHF. In DNA form, the CDR3 reads TGTGCCAGCAGCCAAGAGGGTTACAATCAGCCCCAGCATTTT.